Each of the 17 T cell receptor beta chains below was sequenced from the same sample in a study of Tregs in tolerant kidney transplant recipients. TCRdb's table, derived via immunoSEQ multiplex PCR, lists solely in-frame clones and lacks some. Among around 70,000 clones listed, roughly 89% were seen once. The source was CD8+ T cells from blood, collected before the transplant. Receptor source: a human donor who received a combined kidney and bone marrow transplant.

The rearrangement joins TRBV7-3 to TRBJ2-3; 7 nucleotides match TRBD2. The germline V gene has CDR1 SGHTA and CDR2 FQGTGA. The V gene end was trimmed by 5 bases and the J gene end by 7 bases; junction bases not matched to a gene: 15. The CDR3 spans 16 residues. CDR3 DNA: TGTGCCAGCAGCCCTTCCGCTGGCGGGAGCAGTAATACGCAGTATTTT. It codes for CASSPSAGGSSNTQYF.

The chain couples TRBV19 to TRBJ1-5; D not resolved. CDR3 length equals 14 residues. Trimming shortened V by 4 bases and J by 5 bases, and 12 bases separated the two germline ends. Looked up from germline, CDR1 is LNHDA and CDR2 is SQIVND (reference sequence). CDR3 amino acids: CASSKISGDQPQHF. In DNA, the CDR3 is TGTGCCAGTAGTAAGATCTCCGGGGATCAGCCCCAGCATTTT.

The CDR3 region has the DNA TGTGCCAGCAGCGTACGTAAGGAGGGACTAGCGGGAGGCGCGTTCGATGAGCAGTTCTTC. Translated: CASSVRKEGLAGGAFDEQFF. This chain uses TRBV9 with TRBJ2-1; 15 positions match TRBD2. The CDR3 extends over 20 amino acids. J gave up 8 bases and V 1 base, and 16 bases lay outside the gene matches. From germline, CDR1 is SGDLS and CDR2 YYNGEE.

The V call is TRBV4-3, the J call TRBJ2-7, with D maybe TRBD2 (6 bases). The CDR3 runs to 16 residues. Germline-derived CDR1 and CDR2 are LGHNA and YSLEER. V dropped 1 base and J dropped 0 bases, with 13 bases sitting between them. DNA for the CDR3: TGCGCCAGCAGCCAAGGAACGGGAGCGACCTCCTACGAGCAGTACTTC. It is translated as CASSQGTGATSYEQYF.

This chain connects TRBV11-3 to TRBJ2-1; weak D call: TRBD2 (6 bases). Germline V gene lookup returns CDR1 SGHNT and CDR2 YENEEA. The CDR3 loop spans 11 amino acids. Trimming stripped 5 bases from V and 14 bases from J, with 13 bases between. The CDR3 DNA is TGTGCCAGCAGCCGGGACTTACTTGAGTTCTTC. It is translated as CASSRDLLEFF.

This chain uses TRBV7-8 with TRBJ2-7; no definite D call. This CDR3 contains 13 residues. CDR1 is SGHVS and CDR2 is FQNEAQ in the germline V gene. Trimming removed 5 bases from V and 4 bases from J, with 12 bases in between. This CDR3 reads CASSAGTRYEQYF. As DNA, the CDR3 is TGTGCCAGCAGCGCAGGAACAAGATACGAGCAGTACTTC.

CDR3 in amino acids: CASSDRMSYEQYF. CDR3 sequence (DNA): TGTGCCAGCAGTGATCGCATGAGCTACGAGCAGTACTTC. This chain joins TRBV6-1 and TRBJ2-7; D not certain. The V end was cut by 3 bases, the J end by 3 bases, with 9 bases between. Germline V CDR1 and CDR2: MNHNS, SASEGT. The CDR3 loop spans 13 amino acids.

A word on this clone: The sample carries other DNA sequences with the same CDR3. This rearrangement joins TRBV9 to TRBJ1-1; D remains ambiguous. Germline lookup yields CDR1 SGDLS and CDR2 YYNGEE. The V end lost 3 bases, the J end lost 5 bases, and 5 bases lay between the germline ends. The CDR3 runs to 11 residues. This CDR3 reads CASSAGTEAFF. In nucleotides, the CDR3 is TGTGCCAGCAGCGCGGGTACTGAAGCTTTCTTT.

As regards this clone: Other DNA variants within this sample encode the same CDR3. This chain joins TRBV7-3 and TRBJ2-1; a possible D gene is TRBD1 (6 bases). Germline CDR1 is SGHTA and CDR2 is FQGTGA. Trimming stripped 2 bases from V and 7 bases from J, with 9 bases between. The CDR3 runs to 13 residues. As DNA, the CDR3 is TGTGCCAGCAGCTTAGGCCAGGGGAATGAGCAGTTCTTC. Residues: CASSLGQGNEQFF.

The J gene is TRBJ2-5, the V gene TRBV11-2; D unclear. The length of the CDR3 is 13 residues. Germline loops: CDR1 SGHAT, CDR2 FQNNGV. V dropped 6 bases and J dropped 2 bases, with 10 bases sitting between them. The CDR3 coding sequence is TGTGCCAGCAGTTTTTATGAGCAAGAGACCCAGTACTTC. Its protein is CASSFYEQETQYF. Supplemented by reference TRBV11-2 and TRBJ2-5, the full variable domain reads EAGVAQSPRYKIIEKRQSVAFWCNPISGHATLYWYQQILGQGPKLLIQFQNNGVVDDSQLPKDRFSAERLKGVDSTLKIQPAKLEDSAVYLCASSFYEQETQYFGPGTRLLVL.

The chain combines TRBV7-9 with TRBJ2-7; TRBD2 matches at 7 bases. V lost 2 bases, J lost 3 bases, and 4 bases stayed unmatched. The CDR3 loop spans 14 amino acids. Germline V gene sequence: CDR1 SEHNR, CDR2 FQNEAQ (reference sequence). CDR3 protein: CASSLTSEYYEQYF. In DNA form, the CDR3 reads TGTGCCAGCAGCTTAACTAGCGAGTACTACGAGCAGTACTTC.

This clone was seen once. The chain is built from TRBV12-5 and TRBJ2-1, with D uncertain. CDR1 and CDR2 from the germline V gene are LGHNT and FRNRAP. V was cut by 2 bases and J by 6 bases, with 8 bases left in between. CDR3 length: 13 residues. The CDR3 region has the DNA TGTGCTAGTGGTTTGTTACTCACCAATGAGCAGTTCTTC. Amino acids: CASGLLLTNEQFF.

The chain couples TRBV30 to TRBJ2-5; tentative D call: TRBD1 (7 bases). Germline lookup yields CDR1 GTSNPN and CDR2 SVGIG (reference sequence). This CDR3 region has 13 residues. V dropped 2 bases and J dropped 4 bases, with 11 bases sitting between them. As DNA, the CDR3 is TGTGCCTGGAGTAGGAGGGGGCCAGAGACCCAGTACTTC. This sequence encodes CAWSRRGPETQYF.

This chain connects TRBV9 to TRBJ1-1; D possibly corresponds to TRBD1 (5 bases). The CDR3 length is 12 residues. Trimming left V 1 base short and J 7 bases short, with 8 bases between. The germline CDR1 and CDR2 sequences are SGDLS and YYNGEE. The CDR3 protein is CASSVSQGEAFF. As DNA, the CDR3 is TGTGCCAGCAGCGTATCCCAGGGTGAAGCTTTCTTT.

The rearrangement uses TRBV14 and TRBJ2-7; a possible D gene is TRBD1 (6 bases). V was pared by 2 bases and J by 3 bases, with 8 bases between. CDR3 length: 13 residues. Germline V gives CDR1 SGHDN, CDR2 FVKESK. The CDR3: CASSQTGSYEQYF. The CDR3 DNA reads as TGTGCCAGCAGCCAAACAGGGAGCTACGAGCAGTACTTC.

The chain recombines TRBV27 with TRBJ1-2, with a tentative D call TRBD1 (6 bases). Trimming removed 0 bases from V and 8 bases from J, with 10 bases in between. CDR1 and CDR2 from the germline V gene are MNHEY and SMNVEV (reference sequence). CDR3 size: 13 residues. CDR3 bases: TGTGCCAGCAGTTTATCAGGGGGATGGGGCTACACCTTC. It specifies CASSLSGGWGYTF.

CDR3 nucleotide sequence: TGTGCCAGCAGTGATGGACAGGGGTATACGCAGTATTTT. It translates to CASSDGQGYTQYF. The chain couples TRBV6-1 to TRBJ2-3, with TRBD1 identical over 9 bases. Germline V gene lookup returns CDR1 MNHNS and CDR2 SASEGT. V shed 3 bases, J shed 7 bases, and the junction held 2 bases outside the gene matches. The CDR3 is 13 amino acids.